The following is a TCR beta chain sequence with its context. This sample is drawn from a study of blood T cells in healthy people across ages. Next came a second PCR, run for about 6 to 11 cycles, which used a sample-barcoded 5' primer along with a J-beta primer mix. A single record per CDR3 protein comes from TCRdb applying MiXCR to the 5' RACE reads. The table includes 1,100,000 or so distinct CDR3 sequences, 40% to 55% detected once. The specimen was blood. The source is a woman aged 55-69 years in good health.

The DNA of the CDR3 is TGTGCCAGCAGCCAAGCGGGAGCCCGCACAGATACGCAGTATTTT. Its protein product is CASSQAGARTDTQYF. The chain uses TRBV11-2 and TRBJ2-3; 8 nucleotides align to TRBD2. The J segment lost 1 base and the V segment lost 5 bases, leaving 5 bases of the junction unmatched. CDR3 length: 15 residues. Per the germline V gene, CDR1 is SGHAT and CDR2 is FQNNGV.